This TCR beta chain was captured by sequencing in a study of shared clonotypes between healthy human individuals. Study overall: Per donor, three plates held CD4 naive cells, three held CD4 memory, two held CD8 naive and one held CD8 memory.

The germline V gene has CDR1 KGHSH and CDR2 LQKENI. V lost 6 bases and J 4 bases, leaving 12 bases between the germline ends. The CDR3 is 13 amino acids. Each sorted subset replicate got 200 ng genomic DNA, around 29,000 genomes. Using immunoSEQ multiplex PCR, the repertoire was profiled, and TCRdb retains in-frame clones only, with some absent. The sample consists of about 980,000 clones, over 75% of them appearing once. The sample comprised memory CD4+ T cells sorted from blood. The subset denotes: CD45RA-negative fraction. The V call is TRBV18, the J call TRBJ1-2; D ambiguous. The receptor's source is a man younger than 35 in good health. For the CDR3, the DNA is TGTGCCAGCTCTCAATCAGGAACCTATGGCTACACCTTC. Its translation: CASSQSGTYGYTF. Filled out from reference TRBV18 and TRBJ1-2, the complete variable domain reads NAGVMQNPRHLVRRRGQEARLRCSPMKGHSHVYWYRQLPEEGLKFMVYLQKENIIDESGMPKERFSAEFPKEGPSILRIQQVVRGDSAAYFCASSQSGTYGYTFGSGTRLTVV.